This T cell receptor (beta chain) derives from a study of cytomegalovirus exposure and HLA in healthy donors. Study-wide background: A previous analysis identified 95 million to 140 million unique TCR beta sequences derived from around 200 million T cells. Study observations and caveats: A link between a missense DCLRE1C variant and TCR beta V- and J-gene trimming emerged from a later analysis. Analysis was performed later, and it showed HLA-associated TCR beta chains to be more clonally expanded than equally common others. Among TCR beta chains, those listed as cytomegalovirus-associated numbered around 160.

This clone was seen once. Its specificity is not known. The germline CDR1 and CDR2 sequences are KGHSH and LQKENI. CDR3 length equals 15 residues. V was clipped by 3 bases and J by 2 bases, with 13 bases between them. Primers included in the PCR were 60 Vbeta and 13 Jbeta primers. Here immunoSEQ multiplex PCR was the method, and the copy in TCRdb shows in-frame clones only, minus some. The repertoire holds approximately 110,000 clones, less than 80% seen once, with roughly 1.2% in the top ten. The sequence derives from a young man in good health and CMV-seronegative. Sequencing input: PBMCs. This chain joins TRBV18 and TRBJ2-5; a weak D match, TRBD2 (5 bases). As DNA, the CDR3 is TGTGCCAGCTCACCTCAAGGGAGCAGGCAAGAGACCCAGTACTTC. This codes for CASSPQGSRQETQYF.